This T cell receptor beta chain was recorded in a study of cytotoxic CD8 clonotypes in ibrutinib-treated CLL. Study information: Among responders, roughly 25 were partial and 2 complete; after median approximately six years, about 15 stayed remitted and some twelve progressed. Study observations and caveats: Investigators sampled sustained-remission and progressing patients at differing times. Age-matched healthy donor levels were exceeded by baseline clonality, which tracked circulating CD8+ T-cell counts.

Deep sequencing aimed at 1 in 200,000 to 1 in 1 million T cells' resolution. Data came from immunoSEQ multiplex PCR; TCRdb stores just in-frame clones and leaves some out. Of around 200,000 clones in the sample, roughly three quarters were seen once. Germline V gene lookup returns CDR1 SEHNR and CDR2 FQNEAQ (reference sequence). Unmatched junction bases numbered 6, after V lost 5 bases and J lost 1 base. This CDR3 is 16 amino acids long. Worth noting for this clone: The antigen is not known.

The V gene is TRBV7-9, the J gene TRBJ1-3, with TRBD1 identical over 9 bases. This sequence was found in a human donor with chronic lymphocytic leukemia. Sequenced here: PBMCs, sampled after 12 months of ibrutinib treatment. The CDR3 DNA is TGTGCCAGCAGCCAAACCGGGACAGGGTCTGGAAACACCATATATTTT. Protein sequence: CASSQTGTGSGNTIYF.